A single sample is the source of the 2 T cell receptor beta chains below, sequenced in a study of monozygotic twins with cystic fibrosis. Measured with immunoSEQ multiplex PCR; TCRdb has only the in-frame clones, and not every one. The data contain 30,000 to 45,000 clones, over 75% of them seen just once; the ten biggest clones take up roughly 1.5%. The sequenced sample was blood. The receptors were sampled from a girl aged 2-9 years with cystic fibrosis.

This chain links TRBV6-5 with TRBJ1-2; tentative D call: TRBD1 (5 bases). V lost 4 bases, J lost 2 bases, and 5 bases lay in between. Germline loops: CDR1 MNHEY, CDR2 SVGAGI. The CDR3 contains 12 residues. The CDR3 spells CASSWDNYGYTF. The CDR3 nucleotides are TGTGCCAGCAGTTGGGACAACTATGGCTACACCTTC.

This clone has just a few counts. The chain uses TRBV25-1 and TRBJ1-2, with unresolved D. Trimming removed 2 bases at V and 5 bases at J, with 9 bases between. The CDR3 extends over 13 amino acids. Germline lookup yields CDR1 MGHDK and CDR2 SYGVNS. The CDR3 sequence: CASSENPTYGYTF. Written as DNA, the CDR3 is TGTGCCAGCAGTGAAAATCCCACTTATGGCTACACCTTC.